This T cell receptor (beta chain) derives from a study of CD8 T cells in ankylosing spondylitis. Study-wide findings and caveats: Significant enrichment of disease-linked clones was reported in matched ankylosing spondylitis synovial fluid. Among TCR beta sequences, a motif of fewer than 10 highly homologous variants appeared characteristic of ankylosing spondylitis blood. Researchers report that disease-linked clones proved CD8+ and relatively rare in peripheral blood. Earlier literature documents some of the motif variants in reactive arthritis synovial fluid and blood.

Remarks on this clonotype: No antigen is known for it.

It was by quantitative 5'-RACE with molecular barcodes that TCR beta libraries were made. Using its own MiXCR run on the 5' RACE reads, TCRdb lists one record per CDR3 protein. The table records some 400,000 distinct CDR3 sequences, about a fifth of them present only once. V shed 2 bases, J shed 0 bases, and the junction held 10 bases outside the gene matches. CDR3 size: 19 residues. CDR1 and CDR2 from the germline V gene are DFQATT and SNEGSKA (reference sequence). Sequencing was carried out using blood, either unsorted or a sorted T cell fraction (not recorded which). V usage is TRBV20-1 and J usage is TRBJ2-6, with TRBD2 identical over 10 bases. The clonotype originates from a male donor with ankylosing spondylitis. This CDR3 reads CSARRGGLAPSSGANVLTF. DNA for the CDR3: TGCAGTGCTAGACGAGGGGGACTAGCGCCAAGCTCTGGGGCCAACGTCCTGACTTTC.